One and the same sample provided the 6 T cell receptor beta chains below, sequenced in a study of blood T cell repertoires in COVID-19. Data came from immunoSEQ multiplex PCR; TCRdb stores just in-frame clones and leaves some out. This sample carries about 200,000 clones, just under 80% of them seen once, and the ten largest clones take approximately 2.9%. The material sequenced was peripheral blood. The receptors were gathered from a woman aged 80 or over with active or convalescent COVID-19.

The chain employs TRBV25-1 and TRBJ2-5; possibly TRBD1 for D (6 bases). CDR3 length: 13 amino acids. Germline CDR1 reads MGHDK; CDR2 reads SYGVNS. V was trimmed by 3 bases and J by 5 bases, leaving 10 bases between them. CDR3 coding DNA: TGTGCCAGCAGTGACAGGGGCAGGGAGACCCAGTACTTC. Its protein is CASSDRGRETQYF.

This clone was detected only once. The chain carries TRBV5-1 and TRBJ2-5; the match to TRBD2 covers 10 bases. The CDR3 has 17 amino acids. The V gene end was trimmed by 0 bases and the J gene end by 1 base; junction bases not matched to a gene: 6. The germline V gene has CDR1 SGHRS and CDR2 YFSETQ. The CDR3 is CASSLGWASGGQETQYF. The CDR3 nucleotides read TGCGCCAGCAGCTTGGGTTGGGCTAGCGGGGGCCAAGAGACCCAGTACTTC. The full variable domain, with the rest looked up from reference TRBV5-1 and TRBJ2-5, is KAGVTQTPRYLIKTRGQQVTLSCSPISGHRSVSWYQQTPGQGLQFLFEYFSETQRNKGNFPGRFSGRQFSNSRSEMNVSTLELGDSALYLCASSLGWASGGQETQYFGPGTRLLVL.

The CDR3 sequence: CASRVSGSYTEAFF. CDR3 coding DNA: TGTGCCAGCAGGGTATCCGGGAGCTACACTGAAGCTTTCTTT. The rearrangement uses TRBV2 and TRBJ1-1; D unresolved. Germline CDR1 reads SNHLY; CDR2 reads FYNNEI. V was clipped by 6 bases and J by 3 bases, with 14 bases between them. CDR3 length: 14 amino acids.

This clone was counted a few times. This chain uses TRBV24-1 with TRBJ1-2, with a possible D match to TRBD1 (5 bases). CDR1 KGHDR and CDR2 SFDVKD come from the germline V gene. V was shortened by 3 bases and J by 5 bases, with 12 bases between the two germline ends. CDR3 length equals 14 residues. The CDR3 sequence is CATSDVEDIYGYTF. CDR3 DNA: TGTGCCACCAGTGATGTTGAGGACATATATGGCTACACCTTC.

V and J are TRBV5-1 and TRBJ2-5; D gene unclear. Per the germline V gene, CDR1 is SGHRS and CDR2 is YFSETQ. The germline V and J ends were trimmed by 0 bases and 14 bases, with 20 bases remaining between them. This CDR3 contains 14 residues. CDR3 DNA: TGCGCCAGCAGCTTGGAAACCCCCGACTCCTTACCCTACTTC. This translates into CASSLETPDSLPYF.

The chain uses TRBV30 and TRBJ1-2; D call uncertain. Germline V gene lookup returns CDR1 GTSNPN and CDR2 SVGIG (reference sequence). This CDR3 comprises 14 residues. V lost 2 bases, J lost 13 bases, and 23 bases lay in between. CDR3 protein: CAWSPPPTNLRLTF. Here the CDR3 DNA reads TGTGCCTGGAGTCCCCCCCCGACGAACCTTAGACTCACCTTC. Using reference TRBV30 and TRBJ1-2 for the parts outside the CDR3, the full variable domain is SQTIHQWPATLVQPVGSPLSLECTVEGTSNPNLYWYRQAAGRGLQLLFYSVGIGQISSEVPQNLSASRPQDRQFILSSKKLLLSDSGFYLCAWSPPPTNLRLTFGSGTRLTVV.